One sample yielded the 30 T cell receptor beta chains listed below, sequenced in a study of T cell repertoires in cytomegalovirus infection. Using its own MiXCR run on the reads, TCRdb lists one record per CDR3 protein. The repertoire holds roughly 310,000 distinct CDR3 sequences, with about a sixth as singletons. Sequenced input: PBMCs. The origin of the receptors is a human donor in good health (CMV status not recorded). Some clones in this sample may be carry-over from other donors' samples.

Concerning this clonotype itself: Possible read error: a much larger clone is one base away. For the CDR3, the DNA is TGTGCCAGCAGCTTAGGGCGGGACACAGATACGCAGTATTTT. This gives the protein CASSLGRDTDTQYF. This sequence joins TRBV7-9 and TRBJ2-3; D is possibly TRBD2 (6 bases). The CDR3 contains 14 residues. Germline V gene sequence: CDR1 SEHNR, CDR2 FQNEAQ (reference sequence). Trimming shortened V by 1 base and J by 2 bases, and 7 bases separated the two germline ends.

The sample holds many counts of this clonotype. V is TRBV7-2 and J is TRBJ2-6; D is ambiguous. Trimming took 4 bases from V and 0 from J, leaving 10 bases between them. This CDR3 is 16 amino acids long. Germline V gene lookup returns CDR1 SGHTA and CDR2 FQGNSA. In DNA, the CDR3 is TGTGCCAGCAGCTACATCGGTAGCTCTGGGGCCAACGTCCTGACTTTC. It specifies CASSYIGSSGANVLTF.

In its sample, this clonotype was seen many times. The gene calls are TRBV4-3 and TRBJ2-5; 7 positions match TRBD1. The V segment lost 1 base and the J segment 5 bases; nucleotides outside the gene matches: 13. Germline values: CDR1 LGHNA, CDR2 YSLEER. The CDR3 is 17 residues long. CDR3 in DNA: TGCGCCAGCAGCCAAGGGGGAAGAGACAGGGTCGGTGAGACCCAGTACTTC. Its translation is CASSQGGRDRVGETQYF.

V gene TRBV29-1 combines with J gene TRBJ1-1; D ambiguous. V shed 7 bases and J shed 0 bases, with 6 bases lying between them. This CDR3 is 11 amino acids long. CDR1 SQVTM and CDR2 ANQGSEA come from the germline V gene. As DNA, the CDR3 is TGCAGCGCTGGAATGAACACTGAAGCTTTCTTT. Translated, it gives CSAGMNTEAFF.

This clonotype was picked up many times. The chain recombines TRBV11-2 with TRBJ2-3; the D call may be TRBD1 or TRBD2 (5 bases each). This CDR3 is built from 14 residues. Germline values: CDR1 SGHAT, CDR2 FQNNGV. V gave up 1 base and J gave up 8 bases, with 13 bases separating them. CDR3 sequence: CASSLVGDGLTQYF. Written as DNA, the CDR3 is TGTGCCAGCAGCTTAGTGGGGGATGGGCTTACGCAGTATTTT.

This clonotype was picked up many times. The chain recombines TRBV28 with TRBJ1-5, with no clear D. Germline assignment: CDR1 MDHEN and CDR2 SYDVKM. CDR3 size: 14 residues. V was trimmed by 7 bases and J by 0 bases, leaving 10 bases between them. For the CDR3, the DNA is TGTGCCAGCACCAGACGGGGTAGCAATCAGCCCCAGCATTTT. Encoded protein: CASTRRGSNQPQHF.

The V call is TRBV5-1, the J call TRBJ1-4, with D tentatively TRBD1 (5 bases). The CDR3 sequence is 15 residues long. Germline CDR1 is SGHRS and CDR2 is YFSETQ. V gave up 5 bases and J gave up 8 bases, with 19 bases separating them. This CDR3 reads CASSSLGGTTEKLFF. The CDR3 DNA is TGCGCCAGCAGTTCCTTGGGGGGTACTACCGAAAAACTGTTTTTT.

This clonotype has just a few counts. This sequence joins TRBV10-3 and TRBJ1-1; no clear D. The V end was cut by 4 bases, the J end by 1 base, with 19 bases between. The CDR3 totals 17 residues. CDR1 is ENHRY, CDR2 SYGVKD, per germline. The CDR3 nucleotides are TGTGCCATCAGTGTTGGGCGGCCACCAGAGAAGAACACTGAAGCTTTCTTT. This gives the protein CAISVGRPPEKNTEAFF.

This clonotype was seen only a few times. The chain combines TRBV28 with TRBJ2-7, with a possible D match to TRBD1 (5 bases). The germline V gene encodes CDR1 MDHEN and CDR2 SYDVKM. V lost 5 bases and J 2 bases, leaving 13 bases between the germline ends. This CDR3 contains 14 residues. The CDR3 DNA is TGTGCCAGCAGTGAGCCAGGGCGAACCTACGAGCAGTACTTC. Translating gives CASSEPGRTYEQYF.

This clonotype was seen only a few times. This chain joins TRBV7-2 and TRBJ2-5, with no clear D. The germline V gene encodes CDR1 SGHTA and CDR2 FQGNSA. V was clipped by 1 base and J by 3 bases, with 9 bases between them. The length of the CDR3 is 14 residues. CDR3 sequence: CASSLELFEETQYF. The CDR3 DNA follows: TGTGCCAGCAGCTTAGAGCTTTTCGAAGAGACCCAGTACTTC.

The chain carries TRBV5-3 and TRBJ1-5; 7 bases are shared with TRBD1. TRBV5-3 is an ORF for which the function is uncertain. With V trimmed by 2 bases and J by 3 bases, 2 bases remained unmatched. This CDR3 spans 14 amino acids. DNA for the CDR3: TGTGCCAGAAGCTTAGGGGGCCCCAATCAGCCCCAGCATTTT. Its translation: CARSLGGPNQPQHF.

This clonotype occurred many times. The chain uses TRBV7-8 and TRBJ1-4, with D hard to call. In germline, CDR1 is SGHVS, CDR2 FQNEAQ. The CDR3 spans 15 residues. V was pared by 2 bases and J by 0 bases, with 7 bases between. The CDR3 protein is CASSLTAATNEKLFF. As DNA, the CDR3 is TGTGCCAGCAGCTTAACGGCCGCAACTAATGAAAAACTGTTTTTT.

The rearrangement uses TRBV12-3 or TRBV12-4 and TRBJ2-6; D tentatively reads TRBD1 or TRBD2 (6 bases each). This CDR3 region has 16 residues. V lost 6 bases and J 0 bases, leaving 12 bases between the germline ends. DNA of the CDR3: TGTGCCAGCAGAGGAAGGGGGGCCTCTGGGGCCAACGTCCTGACTTTC. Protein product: CASRGRGASGANVLTF.

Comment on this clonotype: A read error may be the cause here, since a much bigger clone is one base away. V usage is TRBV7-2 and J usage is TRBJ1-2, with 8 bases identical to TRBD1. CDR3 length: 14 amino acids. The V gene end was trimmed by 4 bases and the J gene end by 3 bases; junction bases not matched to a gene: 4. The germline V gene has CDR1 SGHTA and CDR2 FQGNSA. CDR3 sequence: CASSSDRGDYGYTF. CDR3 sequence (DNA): TGTGCCAGCAGCTCCGACAGGGGCGACTATGGCTACACCTTC.

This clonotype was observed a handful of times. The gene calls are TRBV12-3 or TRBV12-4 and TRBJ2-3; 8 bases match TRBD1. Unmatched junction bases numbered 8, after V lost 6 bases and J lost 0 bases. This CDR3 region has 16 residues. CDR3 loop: CASSPRQGPSTDTQYF. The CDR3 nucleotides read TGTGCCAGCAGCCCCCGACAGGGGCCCAGCACAGATACGCAGTATTTT.

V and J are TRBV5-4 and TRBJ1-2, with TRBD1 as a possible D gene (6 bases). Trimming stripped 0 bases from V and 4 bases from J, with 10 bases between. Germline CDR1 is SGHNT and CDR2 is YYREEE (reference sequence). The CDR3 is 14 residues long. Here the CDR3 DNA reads TGTGCCAGCAGCTTGGCCGGGACAAGCTATGGCTACACCTTC. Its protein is CASSLAGTSYGYTF.

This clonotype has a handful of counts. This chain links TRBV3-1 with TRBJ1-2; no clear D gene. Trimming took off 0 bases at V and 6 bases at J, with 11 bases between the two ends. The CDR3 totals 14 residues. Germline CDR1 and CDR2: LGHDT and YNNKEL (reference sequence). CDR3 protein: CASSQDYNFDGYTF. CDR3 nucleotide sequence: TGTGCCAGCAGCCAAGATTACAACTTCGATGGCTACACCTTC.

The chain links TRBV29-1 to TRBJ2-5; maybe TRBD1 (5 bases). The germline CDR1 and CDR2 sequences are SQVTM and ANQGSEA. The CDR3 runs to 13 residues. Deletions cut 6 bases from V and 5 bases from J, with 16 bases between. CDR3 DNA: TGCAGCGTCGGTGCAGGGTCAAGGGAGACCCAGTACTTC. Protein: CSVGAGSRETQYF.

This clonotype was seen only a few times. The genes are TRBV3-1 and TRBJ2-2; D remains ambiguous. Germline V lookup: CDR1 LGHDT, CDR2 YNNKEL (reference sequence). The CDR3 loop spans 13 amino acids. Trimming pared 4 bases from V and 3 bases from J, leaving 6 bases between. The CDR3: CASSPSHTGELFF. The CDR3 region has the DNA TGTGCCAGCAGCCCGTCTCACACCGGGGAGCTGTTTTTT. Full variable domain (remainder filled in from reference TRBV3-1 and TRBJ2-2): DTAVSQTPKYLVTQMGNDKSIKCEQNLGHDTMYWYKQDSKKFLKIMFSYNNKELIINETVPNRFSPKSPDKAHLNLHINSLELGDSAVYFCASSPSHTGELFFGEGSRLTVL.

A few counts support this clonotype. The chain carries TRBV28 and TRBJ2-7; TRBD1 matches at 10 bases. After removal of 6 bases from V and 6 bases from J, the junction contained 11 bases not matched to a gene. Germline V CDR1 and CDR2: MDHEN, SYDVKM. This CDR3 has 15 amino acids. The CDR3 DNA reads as TGTGCCAGCAGCCCCCCGGGACAGGGGTTAAGCGAGCAGTACTTC. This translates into CASSPPGQGLSEQYF. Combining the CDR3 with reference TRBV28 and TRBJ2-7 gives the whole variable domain DVKVTQSSRYLVKRTGEKVFLECVQDMDHENMFWYRQDPGLGLRLIYFSYDVKMKEKGDIPEGYSVSREKKERFSLILESASTNQTSMYLCASSPPGQGLSEQYFGPGTRLTVT.

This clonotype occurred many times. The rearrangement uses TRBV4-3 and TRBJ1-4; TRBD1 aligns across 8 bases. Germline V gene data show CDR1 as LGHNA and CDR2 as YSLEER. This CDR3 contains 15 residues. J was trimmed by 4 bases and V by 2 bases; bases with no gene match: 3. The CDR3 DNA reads TGCGCCAGCAGCCAAACAGGGGGTTTTAATGAAAAACTGTTTTTT. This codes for CASSQTGGFNEKLFF.

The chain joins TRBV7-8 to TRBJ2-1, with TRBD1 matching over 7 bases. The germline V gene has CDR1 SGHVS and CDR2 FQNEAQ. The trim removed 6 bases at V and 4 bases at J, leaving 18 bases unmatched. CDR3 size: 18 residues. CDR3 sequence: CASSPNFRDRKAYNEQFF. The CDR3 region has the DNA TGTGCCAGCAGTCCTAACTTCCGGGACAGAAAAGCTTACAATGAGCAGTTCTTC.

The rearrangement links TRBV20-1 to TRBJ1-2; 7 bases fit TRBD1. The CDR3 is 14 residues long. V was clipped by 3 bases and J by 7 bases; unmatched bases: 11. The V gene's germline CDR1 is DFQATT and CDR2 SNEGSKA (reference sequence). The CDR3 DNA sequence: TGCAGTGCTAGGTTTCAGGGGGAGGTCTTTGGCTACACCTTC. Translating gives CSARFQGEVFGYTF.

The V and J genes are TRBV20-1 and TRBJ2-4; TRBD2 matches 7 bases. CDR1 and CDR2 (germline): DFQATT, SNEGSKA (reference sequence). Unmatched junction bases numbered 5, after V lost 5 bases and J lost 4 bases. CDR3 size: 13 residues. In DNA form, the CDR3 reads TGCAGTGCTGCCCCTAGCGGAAAAAACATTCAGTACTTC. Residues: CSAAPSGKNIQYF.

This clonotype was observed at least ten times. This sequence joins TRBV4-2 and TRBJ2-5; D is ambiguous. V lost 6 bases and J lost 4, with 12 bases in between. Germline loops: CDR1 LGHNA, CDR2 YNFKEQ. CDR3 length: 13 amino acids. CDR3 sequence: CASSVKVSETQYF. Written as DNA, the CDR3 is TGTGCCAGCAGTGTGAAGGTGTCAGAGACCCAGTACTTC.

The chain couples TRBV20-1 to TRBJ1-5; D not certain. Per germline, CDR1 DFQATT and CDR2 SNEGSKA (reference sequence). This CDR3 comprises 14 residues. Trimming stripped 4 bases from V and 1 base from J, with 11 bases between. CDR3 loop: CSANRHPSNQPQHF. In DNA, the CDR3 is TGCAGTGCTAACCGCCACCCGAGCAATCAGCCCCAGCATTTT.

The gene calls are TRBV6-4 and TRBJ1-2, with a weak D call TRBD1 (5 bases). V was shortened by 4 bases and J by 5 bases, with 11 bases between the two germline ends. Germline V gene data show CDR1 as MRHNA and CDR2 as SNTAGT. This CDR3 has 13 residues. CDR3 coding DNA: TGTGCCAGCAGTGCGGGGCCACCGTATGGCTACACCTTC. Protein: CASSAGPPYGYTF.

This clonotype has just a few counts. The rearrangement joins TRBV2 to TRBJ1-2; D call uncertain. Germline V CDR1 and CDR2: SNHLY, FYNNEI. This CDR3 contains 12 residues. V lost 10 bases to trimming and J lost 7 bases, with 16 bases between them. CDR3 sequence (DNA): TGTGCCACCAACGCTTTAAGAGGTGGCTACACCTTC. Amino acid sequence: CATNALRGGYTF.

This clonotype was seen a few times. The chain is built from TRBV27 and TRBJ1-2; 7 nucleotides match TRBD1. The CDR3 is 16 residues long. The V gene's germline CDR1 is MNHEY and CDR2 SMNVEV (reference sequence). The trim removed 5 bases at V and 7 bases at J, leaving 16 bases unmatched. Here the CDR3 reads CASSPLSGDRARGYTF. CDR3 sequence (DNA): TGTGCCAGCAGTCCTCTTTCCGGCGACAGGGCCCGTGGCTACACCTTC.

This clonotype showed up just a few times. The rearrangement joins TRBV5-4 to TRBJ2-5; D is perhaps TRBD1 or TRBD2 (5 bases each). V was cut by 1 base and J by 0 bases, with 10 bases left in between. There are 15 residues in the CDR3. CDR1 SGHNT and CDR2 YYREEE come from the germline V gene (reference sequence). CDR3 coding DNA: TGTGCCAGCAGCTTGACCGGGGCCTACCAAGAGACCCAGTACTTC. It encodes CASSLTGAYQETQYF.